This T cell receptor beta chain was sequenced during a study of tumor-infiltrating lymphocytes in primary liver carcinoma. The overall study: Patients included men and women of 30 to 69 years. Study-wide results and limits: The difference in top-250-clone fraction between tumors and blood was significant, favoring tumors (p = 0.039). Without sorting, CD4+ versus CD8+ T cell repertoires were not compared.

Concerning this clonotype: The target antigen is unknown. This may be a read error, as it is one base from a much larger clone.

The authors took blood RNA from unsorted whole blood and also extracted germline DNA. The CDR3 is 14 amino acids. Germline V gene data show CDR1 as MNHNS and CDR2 as SASEGT. The V gene lost 4 bases and the J gene lost 7 bases, with 13 bases spanning the gap. TCR beta cDNA was made from roughly 450 ng total RNA with a constant-region primer. Libraries for TCR beta were built through three nested multiplex PCR rounds, which together made up a slightly modified ARM-PCR procedure. Use of TRBV1-TRBV30 forward primers with a C-beta reverse primer characterized the first two PCR rounds, which lasted about 9 cycles each. TCRdb called the multiplex PCR reads again in MiXCR, with one record for every CDR3 protein. The sample has approximately 300,000 distinct CDR3 sequences; roughly two thirds are singletons.

The clonotype originates from a man aged 35 to 55 with primary liver carcinoma and hepatitis B virus infection. Input material: peripheral blood. The chain has TRBV6-1 and TRBJ1-4; D call uncertain. The CDR3 DNA sequence: TGTGCCAGCAGTGCGACTAGGGCAGTTGAAAAACTGTTTTTT. It translates to CASSATRAVEKLFF.